This TCR beta chain appears in the sequencing data of a study of beta chain features in type 1 diabetes. Turning to the study itself: Over all samples combined, 107,917,701 sorted cells were examined.

The J segment lost 4 bases and the V segment lost 6 bases, leaving 11 bases of the junction unmatched. CDR3 length equals 15 residues. The germline V gene has CDR1 MDHEN and CDR2 SYDVKM. The whole isolated RNA underwent reverse transcription, so sequencing captured expressed TCRB transcripts. Across stem cell-like memory T cell samples, reads averaged about 930,000. Produced via immunoSEQ multiplex PCR; TCRdb's table is partial and in-frame only. Of tens of thousands of clones in the sample, 50% to 75% are singletons; the top ten hold approximately 0.3%. Note on this clone: Its antigen is as yet unknown.

Study-wide points: TCRB CDR3s from Type 1 diabetes patients were moderately but significantly shorter in all four CD4+ subsets. Diminished insertions and augmented deletions at VDJ junctions characterized type 1 diabetes patients.

The receptor's source is a woman younger than 45 with type 1 diabetes. Sequenced input: stem cell memory CD4+ T cells from blood. The chain is built from TRBV28 and TRBJ2-5, with 7 bases aligning to TRBD1. CDR3 nucleotide sequence: TGTGCCAGCAGGACTGGGACAGCCGAAGGAGAGACCCAGTACTTC. Its translation: CASRTGTAEGETQYF.